This T cell receptor (beta chain) was captured in a study of control samples from healthy donors and cancer patients. TCRdb's table, derived via immunoSEQ multiplex PCR, lists solely in-frame clones and lacks some. The sample has some 410,000 clones; 90% are singletons. This sequence originates from a man in his forties with head and neck cancer. The sample was PBMCs.

This CDR3 is CASSQGQVYGYTF. In nucleotides, the CDR3 is TGTGCCAGCAGCCAAGGGCAGGTTTATGGCTACACCTTC. The chain has TRBV14 and TRBJ1-2; D is ambiguous. Germline CDR1 SGHDN, CDR2 FVKESK. The CDR3 spans 13 residues. V was clipped by 1 base and J by 5 bases, with 8 bases between them.